These 17 T cell receptor beta chains originate from one sample sequenced in a study of beta chain features in type 1 diabetes. All of the isolated RNA was reverse transcribed, so expressed TCRB transcripts were sequenced. The method was immunoSEQ multiplex PCR; TCRdb's version includes in-frame clones alone and lacks a portion of them. The table includes some 150,000 clones, about an eighth detected once. These receptors lack a known antigen. Overall study findings and caveats: The study found moderately but significantly shorter TCRB CDR3s in all four CD4+ subsets of Type 1 diabetes patients.

Sequencing was carried out using central memory CD4+ T cells from blood. Source of these receptors: a man aged 18 to 29 with type 1 diabetes.

The sample holds many counts of this clone. The rearrangement links TRBV29-1 to TRBJ2-3; a possible D gene is TRBD1 (6 bases). V dropped 2 bases and J dropped 1 base, with 10 bases sitting between them. The CDR3 is made up of 14 amino acids. Germline V gives CDR1 SQVTM, CDR2 ANQGSEA. The DNA of the CDR3 is TGCAGCGTTGAAAAGGGGGACGGCACAGATACGCAGTATTTT. Translation: CSVEKGDGTDTQYF.

The rearrangement uses TRBV2 and TRBJ1-1; 10 nucleotides match TRBD1. J gave up 13 bases and V 7 bases, and 12 bases lay outside the gene matches. The CDR3 contains 13 residues. Germline-derived CDR1 and CDR2 are SNHLY and FYNNEI. CDR3 DNA: TGTGCCAGCACCGACGGGACAGGGGAACCCATTTTCTTT. Its translation: CASTDGTGEPIFF.

This clone was seen more than once but under ten times. This chain joins TRBV11-3 and TRBJ1-1; D is undetermined. Trimming removed 4 bases at V and 5 bases at J, with 14 bases between. Germline V gene lookup returns CDR1 SGHNT and CDR2 YENEEA. There are 14 residues in the CDR3. The CDR3 reads CASSSPRRPTEAFF. The CDR3 region has the DNA TGTGCCAGCAGCTCCCCTCGGCGCCCGACTGAAGCTTTCTTT.

This clone showed up just a few times. The chain uses TRBV7-2 and TRBJ1-2, with TRBD1 matching 7 bases. The ends lost 5 bases at V and 0 bases at J; junction bases unmatched: 6. The CDR3 consists of 15 residues. Germline V lookup: CDR1 SGHTA, CDR2 FQGNSA. The CDR3 here is CASSPQGGSNYGYTF. The CDR3 nucleotides are TGTGCCAGCAGCCCCCAAGGGGGCTCTAACTATGGCTACACCTTC.

The gene calls are TRBV12-5 and TRBJ1-2; tentative D call: TRBD1 (5 bases). The CDR3 consists of 13 residues. Germline-derived CDR1 and CDR2 are LGHNT and FRNRAP. The V and J ends lost 2 bases and 7 bases respectively, with 11 bases between them. DNA of the CDR3: TGTGCTAGTGGTTTGTTATCAGGGATTGGCTACACCTTC. This codes for CASGLLSGIGYTF.

This clone was seen only a few times. The chain is built from TRBV18 and TRBJ1-1; 7 bases match TRBD1. Germline-derived CDR1 and CDR2 are KGHSH and LQKENI. Trimming at V came to 5 bases and at J to 7 bases, leaving 7 bases not matched to a gene. The CDR3 sequence is 13 residues long. The CDR3 DNA reads TGTGCCAGCTCATGGCAGGGGGAAGGTGAAGCTTTCTTT. Translated: CASSWQGEGEAFF.

The table lists this clone with a few counts. The rearrangement joins TRBV21-1 to TRBJ2-3; TRBD1 is the table's D call and was not checked against the DNA. TRBV21-1 is termed a pseudogene. CDR3 length equals 14 residues. The CDR3 DNA is TGTGCCAGCAGCAAGGGCTCTTTTTCGGATACGCAGTATTTT. This codes for CASSKGSFSDTQYF.

In nucleotides, the CDR3 is TGTGCCAGCAGCTTTAGCGGGTCCCGCGGGACAGATACGCAGTATTTT. This gives the protein CASSFSGSRGTDTQYF. The chain recombines TRBV7-9 with TRBJ2-3, with 7 bases that match TRBD2. Germline values: CDR1 SEHNR, CDR2 FQNEAQ (reference sequence). CDR3 size: 16 residues. The V and J ends lost 3 bases and 3 bases, in that order; junction bases with no gene match: 9.

The chain uses TRBV6-6 and TRBJ2-7, with D possibly TRBD1 on 6 matching bases. The CDR3 has 14 residues. Germline V lookup: CDR1 MNHNY, CDR2 SVGAGI (reference sequence). Deletions cut 6 bases from V and 0 bases from J, with 12 bases between. This CDR3 is CASSRTESSYEQYF. CDR3 DNA: TGTGCCAGCAGCCGGACAGAGTCCTCCTACGAGCAGTACTTC.

In regard to this clone: At the DNA level, this CDR3 is encoded by other sequences in the same sample as well. The V gene is TRBV7-2, the J gene TRBJ2-7; no reliable D call. The CDR3 consists of 12 residues. CDR1 SGHTA and CDR2 FQGNSA come from the germline V gene. Trimming cost V 3 bases and J 1 base, with 4 bases left between them. CDR3 region: CASSLQSYEQYF. The CDR3 DNA follows: TGTGCCAGCAGCTTGCAGTCCTACGAGCAGTACTTC.

This clone was counted between two and nine times. The chain joins TRBV4-2 to TRBJ2-2, with 11 bases lining up with TRBD2. The CDR3 consists of 16 residues. With 7 bases clipped from V and 6 bases from J, the junction kept 10 bases outside the gene matches. Germline assignment: CDR1 LGHNA and CDR2 YNFKEQ. This chain's CDR3 is CASTPGSGGAAGELFF. DNA for the CDR3: TGTGCCAGCACCCCGGGTAGCGGGGGGGCCGCCGGGGAGCTGTTTTTT.

The chain links TRBV2 to TRBJ2-7; D unclear. CDR3 length: 16 residues. Looked up from germline, CDR1 is SNHLY and CDR2 is FYNNEI. The V end lost 5 bases, the J end lost 3 bases, and 20 bases lay between the germline ends. The CDR3: CASSSPSRAPGYEQYF. In DNA, the CDR3 is TGTGCCAGCAGTTCCCCCTCCCGGGCCCCTGGCTACGAGCAGTACTTC. Drawing the rest from reference TRBV2 and TRBJ2-7, the complete variable domain is EPEVTQTPSHQVTQMGQEVILRCVPISNHLYFYWYRQILGQKVEFLVSFYNNEISEKSEIFDDQFSVERPDGSNFTLKIRSTKLEDSAMYFCASSSPSRAPGYEQYFGPGTRLTVT.

In DNA form, the CDR3 reads TGTGCCACCAGCAGAGATGGGCATACCGTTAATGAAAAACTGTTTTTT. It translates to CATSRDGHTVNEKLFF. V is TRBV15 and J is TRBJ1-4; no reliable D call. Germline CDR1 and CDR2: LNHNV and YYDKDF (reference sequence). V shed 0 bases and J shed 4 bases, with 12 bases lying between them. The CDR3 has 16 residues. The variable domain in full, with the rest retrieved from reference TRBV15 and TRBJ1-4, is DAMVIQNPRYQVTQFGKPVTLSCSQTLNHNVMYWYQQKSSQAPKLLFHYYDKDFNNEADTPDNFQSRRPNTSFCFLDIRSPGLGDTAMYLCATSRDGHTVNEKLFFGSGTQLSVL.

This clone has more than one count but fewer than ten. J is TRBJ1-3 and V is TRBV28; D remains unclear. Germline values: CDR1 MDHEN, CDR2 SYDVKM. The germline V and J ends were trimmed by 4 bases and 3 bases, with 16 bases remaining between them. The CDR3 sequence is 16 residues long. The CDR3 loop is CASSSPGWSDGNTIYF. CDR3 DNA: TGTGCCAGCAGTTCCCCGGGGTGGTCAGATGGAAACACCATATATTTT.

The gene calls are TRBV7-2 and TRBJ1-2; D is possibly TRBD1 (6 bases). Germline CDR1 reads SGHTA; CDR2 reads FQGNSA. The CDR3 consists of 17 residues. V lost 4 bases to trimming and J lost 5 bases, with 23 bases between them. CDR3 nucleotides: TGTGCCAGCAGCTCCCCACTGTGGGGGGCAGGGACTTATGGCTACACCTTC. This encodes CASSSPLWGAGTYGYTF.

The V and J genes are TRBV6-5 and TRBJ1-5, with a possible D match to TRBD1 (5 bases). The V gene lost 6 bases and the J gene lost 3 bases, with 9 bases spanning the gap. The CDR3 extends over 13 amino acids. Per the germline V gene, CDR1 is MNHEY and CDR2 is SVGAGI. CDR3 residues: CASRRDANQPQHF. DNA of the CDR3: TGTGCCAGCAGGAGGGACGCCAATCAGCCCCAGCATTTT.

The rearrangement joins TRBV7-2 to TRBJ2-4; no clear D gene. Trimming removed 3 bases from V and 0 bases from J, with 12 bases in between. The CDR3 contains 16 residues. CDR1 is SGHTA, CDR2 FQGNSA, per germline. This CDR3 reads CASSLDLNLAKNIQYF. The CDR3 coding sequence is TGTGCCAGCAGCTTGGATTTGAATCTAGCCAAAAACATTCAGTACTTC.